This TCR beta chain stems from a study of graft-versus-host responses after intestinal transplantation. Study-wide results and limits: The highest levels of circulating GvH clones went along with early declines in HvG clones after transplant.

Using immunoSEQ multiplex PCR, the repertoire was profiled, and TCRdb retains in-frame clones only, with some absent. The sample consists of 80,000 to 95,000 clones, about 93% of them appearing once. Trimming cost V 1 base and J 1 base; bases outside gene matches: 10. CDR3 length: 18 residues. The V gene's germline CDR1 is LGHNA and CDR2 YSLEER. As for this clone: The target antigen is unknown.

This specimen was unstimulated CD8+ T cells sorted from spleen or lymph node cells, taken before intestinal transplant. This sequence originates from a human donor who received an intestinal transplant. J is TRBJ2-1 and V is TRBV4-3; 7 bases agree with TRBD1. The CDR3 loop reads CASSQGPSGTVSYNEQFF. The CDR3 nucleotides read TGCGCCAGCAGCCAAGGTCCTTCGGGGACAGTTTCCTACAATGAGCAGTTCTTC.